The T cell receptor (beta chain) described here comes from a study of early T cells in non-severe SARS-CoV-2 infection. This CDR3 comprises 16 residues. V was clipped by 6 bases and J by 7 bases; unmatched bases: 15. CDR1 and CDR2 (germline): DFQATT, SNEGSKA (reference sequence). This clonotype has ten or more counts. Molecules of cDNA were individually given unique molecular identifiers that were attached to them. A single record per CDR3 protein comes from TCRdb applying MiXCR to the 5' RACE reads. This table holds 55,000 to 85,000 distinct CDR3 sequences, roughly 12% found once. This clonotype originated in an adult who was a healthcare worker with PCR-confirmed SARS-CoV-2 infection or an uninfected control (not recorded which). Sequences were obtained from whole blood. The rearrangement joins TRBV20-1 to TRBJ2-7, with 13 bases matching TRBD2. The CDR3 here is CSASPPTSGRLGEQYF. For the CDR3, the DNA is TGCAGTGCCTCCCCCCCGACTAGCGGGAGGCTGGGGGAGCAGTACTTC.